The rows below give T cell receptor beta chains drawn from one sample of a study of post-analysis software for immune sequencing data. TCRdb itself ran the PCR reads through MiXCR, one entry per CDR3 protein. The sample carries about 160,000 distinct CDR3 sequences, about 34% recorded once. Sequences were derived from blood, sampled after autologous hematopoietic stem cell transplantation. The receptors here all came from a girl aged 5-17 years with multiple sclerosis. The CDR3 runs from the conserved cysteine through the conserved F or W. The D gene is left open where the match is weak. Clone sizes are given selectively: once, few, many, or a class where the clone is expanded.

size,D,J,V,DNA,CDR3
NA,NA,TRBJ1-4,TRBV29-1,TGCGGCGCCGAACGGGTTCAACTTGAAAAACTGTTTTTT,CGAERVQLEKLFF
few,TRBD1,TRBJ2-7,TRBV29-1,TGCAGCGTTGAGGGGGACAGGGTTGGCGAGCAGTACTTC,CSVEGDRVGEQYF
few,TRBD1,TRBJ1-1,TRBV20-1,TGCAGTGCTAGACAGGGGGACACTGAAGCTTTCTTT,CSARQGDTEAFF
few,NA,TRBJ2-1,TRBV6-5,TGTGCCAGCAGTTACTCGAGACTATTGAATGAGCAGTTCTTC,CASSYSRLLNEQFF
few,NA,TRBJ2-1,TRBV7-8,TGTGCCAGCAGCTTGCGGAGCCTAAACAGGGTGGGGGTAGTCCATGAGCAGTTCTTC,CASSLRSLNRVGVVHEQFF
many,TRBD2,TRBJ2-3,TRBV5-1,TGTGCCAGCAGTTTGGGGGGGGATACGCAGTATTTT,CASSLGGDTQYF
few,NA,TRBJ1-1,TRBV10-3,TGTGCCATCAGAAAGGGGGTGAACACTGAAGCTTTCTTT,CAIRKGVNTEAFF
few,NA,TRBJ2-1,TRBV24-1,TGTGCCACCAAGACCACCAGCGATGAGCAGTTCTTC,CATKTTSDEQFF
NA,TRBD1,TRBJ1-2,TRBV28,TGTGCCAGCAGCTCTAGGGGGCGTGGTGGCTACACCTTC,CASSSRGRGGYTF
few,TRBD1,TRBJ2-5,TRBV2,TGTGCCAGCGGGTTGGCGCAGGGGGCCCCTGGGACCCAGTACTTC,CASGLAQGAPGTQYF
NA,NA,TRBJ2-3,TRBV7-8,TGTGCCAGCAGCCCGCGACAGGGCACAGATACGCAGTATTTT,CASSPRQGTDTQYF
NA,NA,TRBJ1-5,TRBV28,TGTGCCAGCAGTCAATGGGCAGGGAGTCAGCCCCAGCATTTT,CASSQWAGSQPQHF
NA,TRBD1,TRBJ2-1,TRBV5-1,TGCGCCAGCAGCTTCGCCCCGGGACAGGGGTCGAGTGAGCAGTTCTTC,CASSFAPGQGSSEQFF
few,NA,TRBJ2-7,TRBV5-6,TGTGCCAGCAGCTTGACCACCAAGCCCTACGAGCAGTACTTC,CASSLTTKPYEQYF
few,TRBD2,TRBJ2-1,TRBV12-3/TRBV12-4,TGTGCCAGCAGTTGGACTAGCGGGGGGGGGCAGTTCTTC,CASSWTSGGGQFF
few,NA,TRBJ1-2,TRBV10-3,TGTGCCATCAGTGAGTCGACGAGACAGGTCTATGGCTACACCTTC,CAISESTRQVYGYTF
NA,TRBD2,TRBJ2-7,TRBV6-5,TGTGCCAGCAGACCCACTAGCGGGAGTTACGAGCAGTACTTC,CASRPTSGSYEQYF
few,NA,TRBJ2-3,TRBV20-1,TGCAGTGCTAGAGATATGGATAGCGGCACAGATACGCAGTATTTT,CSARDMDSGTDTQYF
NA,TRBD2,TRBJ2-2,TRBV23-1,TGCGCCAGCCGCAGCGGGAGGGCCCTCACCGGGGAGCTGTTTTTT,CASRSGRALTGELFF
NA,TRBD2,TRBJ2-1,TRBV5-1,TGCGCCAGCAGCCTGGGACTAGCGAGACAAGAGACCCAGTTCTTC,CASSLGLARQETQFF
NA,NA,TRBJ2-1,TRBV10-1,TGCGCCAGCAGTGAGTCGTGGTCCATTTCCCCCAATGAGCAGTTCTTC,CASSESWSISPNEQFF
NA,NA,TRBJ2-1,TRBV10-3,TGTGCCATCAGTGAGAAGGGAGAACGAGTGAATGAGCAGTTCTTC,CAISEKGERVNEQFF
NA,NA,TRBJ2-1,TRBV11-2,TGTGCCAGCAGCTTAGGTACGGGAGTTTCCTACAATGAGCAGTTCTTC,CASSLGTGVSYNEQFF
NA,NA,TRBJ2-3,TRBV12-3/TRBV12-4,TGTGCCAGCAGTTTGGGCGGGGGCACAGATATGCAGTATTTT,CASSLGGGTDMQYF
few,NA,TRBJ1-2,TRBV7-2,TGTGCCAGCAGCTTGGTGGGGTACACCTTC,CASSLVGYTF
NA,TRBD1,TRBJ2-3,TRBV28,TGTGCCAGCAGTTTCTCGACAGGGGGAGGCACAGATACGCAGTATTTT,CASSFSTGGGTDTQYF
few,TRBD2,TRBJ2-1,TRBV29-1,TGCAGCGTTCCTTGGACTAGCGGGTCCTCCTACAATGAGCAGTTCTTC,CSVPWTSGSSYNEQFF
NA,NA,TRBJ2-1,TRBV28,TGTGCCAGCAGCCACCTCCGGGACGGACCCTACAATGAGCAGTTCTTC,CASSHLRDGPYNEQFF
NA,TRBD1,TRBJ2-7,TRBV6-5,TGTGCCAGCAGGTGGGGACAGGGGTGGTACGAGCAGTACTTC,CASRWGQGWYEQYF
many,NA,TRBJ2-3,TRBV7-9,TGTGCCAGCAGCCCCCAAGGGTCTGGCACAGATACGCAGTATTTT,CASSPQGSGTDTQYF
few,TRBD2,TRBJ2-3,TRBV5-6,TGTGCCAGCAGCTTGGTAGTAGCGGGGTATACGCAGTATTTT,CASSLVVAGYTQYF
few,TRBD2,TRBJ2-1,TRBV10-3,TGTGCCATCAGTGAGGGAGCTAGCGGGTTTCGGGGTGAGCAGTTCTTC,CAISEGASGFRGEQFF
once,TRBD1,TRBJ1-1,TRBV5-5,TGTGCCAGCAGCTCAACAGGGGGCACTGAAGCTTTCTTT,CASSSTGGTEAFF
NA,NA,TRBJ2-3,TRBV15,TGTGCCACCAGCGTCGAGGTACTAGGGACGGGAGATACGCAGTATTTT,CATSVEVLGTGDTQYF
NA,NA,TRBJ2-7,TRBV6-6,TGTGCCAGCAGGGTTAGGGTGAGCTCCTACAATGAGCAGTACTTC,CASRVRVSSYNEQYF
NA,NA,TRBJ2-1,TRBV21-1,TGTGCCAGCAGCAAAGAAGGGCTAGCGGGGGGGTTCAGCTCCTACAATGAGCAGTTCTTC,CASSKEGLAGGFSSYNEQFF
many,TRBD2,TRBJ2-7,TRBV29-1,TGCAGCGCCCGTAAGGGACTAAACCACGAGCAGTACTTC,CSARKGLNHEQYF
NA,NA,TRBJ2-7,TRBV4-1,TGCGCCAGCAGCCAGACCGGCCGGGATCCCTACGAGCAGTACTTC,CASSQTGRDPYEQYF
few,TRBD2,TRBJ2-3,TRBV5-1,TGCGCCAGCAGCTCCGGACTAGCGGGAGGCTCAGATACGCAGTATTTT,CASSSGLAGGSDTQYF
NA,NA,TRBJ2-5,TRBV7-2,TGTGCCAGCAGCTTAGATTTCGGGGCCCAGTACTTC,CASSLDFGAQYF
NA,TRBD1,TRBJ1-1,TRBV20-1,TGCAGTGCTTACAGATTGACAGGGCGAACTGAAGCTTTCTTT,CSAYRLTGRTEAFF
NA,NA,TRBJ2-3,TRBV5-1,TGCGCCAGCAGCTTTTCTTCTGATACGCAGTATTTT,CASSFSSDTQYF
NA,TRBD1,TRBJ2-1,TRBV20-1,TGCAGTGCGGATGGGGACAGTTCCTACAATGAGCAGTTCTTC,CSADGDSSYNEQFF
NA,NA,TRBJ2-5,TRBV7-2,TGTGCCAGCAGCTTAGAAGGGAGGGGGCGGGAGACCCAGTACTTC,CASSLEGRGRETQYF
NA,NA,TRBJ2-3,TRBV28,TGTGCCAGCAGTTTAGAGGGCGGGGGCACAGATACGCAGTATTTT,CASSLEGGGTDTQYF
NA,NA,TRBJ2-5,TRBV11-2,TGTGCCAGCAGCTTCGCGGCCCAAGAGACCCAGTACTTC,CASSFAAQETQYF
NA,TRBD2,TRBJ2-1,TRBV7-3,TGTGCCAGCATGCTACTAGCGGGAGCGGGCAATGAGCAGTTCTTC,CASMLLAGAGNEQFF
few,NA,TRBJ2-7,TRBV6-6,TGTGCCAGCACCCTGAGGTGGGGGAGCTCCTACGAGCAGTACTTC,CASTLRWGSSYEQYF
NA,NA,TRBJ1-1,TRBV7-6,TGTGCCAGCAGCTTAGGCTCGCCGGGGAACACTGAAGCTTTCTTT,CASSLGSPGNTEAFF
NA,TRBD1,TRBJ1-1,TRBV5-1,TGCGCCAGCAGCTTAAACAGGGGCAGGACTGAAGCTTTCTTT,CASSLNRGRTEAFF
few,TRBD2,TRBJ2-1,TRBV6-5,TGTGCCAGCAGTTCCCTAGCGGGAGGGAAGTACAATGAGCAGTTCTTC,CASSSLAGGKYNEQFF
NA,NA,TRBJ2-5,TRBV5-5,TGTGCCAGCAGCTTGGTCAGGGTGGAGACCCAGTACTTC,CASSLVRVETQYF
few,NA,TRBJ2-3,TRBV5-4,TGTGCCAGCAGCTTGGAGCGTACGCAGTATTTT,CASSLERTQYF